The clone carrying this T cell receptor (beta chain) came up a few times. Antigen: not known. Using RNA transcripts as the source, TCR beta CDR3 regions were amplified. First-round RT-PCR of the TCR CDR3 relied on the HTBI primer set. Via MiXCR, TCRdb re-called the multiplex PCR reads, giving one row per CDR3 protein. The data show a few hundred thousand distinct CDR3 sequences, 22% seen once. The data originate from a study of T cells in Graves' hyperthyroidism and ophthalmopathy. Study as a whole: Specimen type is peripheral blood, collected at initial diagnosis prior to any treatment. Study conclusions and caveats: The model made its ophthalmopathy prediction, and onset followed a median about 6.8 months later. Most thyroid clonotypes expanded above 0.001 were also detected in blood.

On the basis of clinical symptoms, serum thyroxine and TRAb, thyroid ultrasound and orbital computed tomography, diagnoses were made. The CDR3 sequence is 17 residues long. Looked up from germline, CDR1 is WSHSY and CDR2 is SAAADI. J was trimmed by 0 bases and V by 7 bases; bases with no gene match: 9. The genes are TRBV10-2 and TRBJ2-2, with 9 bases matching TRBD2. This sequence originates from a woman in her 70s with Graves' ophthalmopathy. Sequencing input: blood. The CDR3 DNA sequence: TGCGCCAGCACAACCGGGAGCGGGAGGTCGAACACCGGGGAGCTGTTTTTT. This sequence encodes CASTTGSGRSNTGELFF.